This T cell receptor beta chain came from a study of vaccination and CD4 T cells after COVID-19 (dated by TCRdb to between 2020 and 2023). A note on the overall study: Convalescent patients had a positive SARS-CoV-2 result on nasal swab PCR, and of these patients, several had mild disease and one had severe disease. In control cultures, a CEFX viral epitope pool was used as positive control, an HIV-1 Nef peptide pool was used as negative control, or no peptide was added. Participants received two doses of either the Pfizer-BioNTech BNT162b2 vaccine (n=8) or the Moderna mRNA-1273 vaccine (n=2). The spike-specific CD4+ TCR repertoire was compared before and after mRNA vaccination in about nine COVID-19 convalescent patients and a few infection-naive healthy vaccine recipients. The convalescent cohort comprised six males and four females, including two Hispanic individuals, seven Caucasians, two Asians and one multiracial person. Post-COVID blood samples from convalescent patients were collected a median of roughly 100 days after diagnosis, with a range of 35 to 161 days. The cultures were stimulated with overlapping spike peptide pools from SARS-CoV-2 and from the common cold coronaviruses HCoV-NL63, HCoV-OC43 and HCoV-229E. Post-vaccine blood samples were collected a median of about 72 days after the second vaccine dose, ranging from about 13 to 250 days. On the study overall, not on this receptor specifically: In convalescent patients, nearly all vaccine-specific clones (304 of 307) were found to be mono-reactive for SARS-CoV-2 spike rather than cross-reactive with common cold coronaviruses. The median number of SARS-CoV-2-reactive clonotypes rose from roughly 20 after infection to approximately 41 after vaccination, but the change was not significant. In convalescent patients, a median around 86% of post-vaccine SARS-CoV-2-reactive clones were detected only after vaccination, and vaccine-specific priming was suggested by this finding. The study included relatively few convalescent patients and did not analyze early timepoints after natural infection.

Library generation was performed with PCR. At the Johns Hopkins FTIC core, DNA from the cultured CD4+ T cells underwent TCR sequencing with the Oncomine TCR Beta short-read assay. The QIAamp micro DNA kit was used to extract genomic DNA from the cultured CD4+ T cells. Oncomine TCR Beta libraries from cultured CD4+ T cells were pooled with unique dual indexes and sequenced on an Illumina iSeq 100. Per the authors' processing: Non-productive sequences were filtered out, and CDR3s that did not start with C, did not end with F or W, or were shorter than 7 amino acids were discarded. Antigen-specific clonotypes were identified using the MANAFEST web application through comparison of peptide-stimulated wells with reference and other culture wells. Positive clones required FDR below 0.05, an odds ratio above 5, and productive frequency above 0.1% in at least two of three replicate wells. A clonotype was classed as cross-reactive if the clonotype showed significant expansion both in SARS-CoV-2 spike wells and in at least one common cold coronavirus spike condition. Using R version 3.6.1, CDR3 homology was evaluated through Levenshtein distances (stringdist) along with unrooted phylogenetic trees (ape). Using fastp trimming at Q25 and MiXCR clonotype assembly, TCRdb reanalyzed the public sequencing data and kept in-frame beta chains. Rows matching on CDR3 protein sequence are summarized as one entry with the most common DNA and genes. These V and J calls originate from TCRdb's pipeline instead of the authors' own analysis. The sample profile shows some 20,000 distinct CDR3 sequences; 42% of them were found once. Roughly 6.2% of the sample lies in the top ten.

This clonotype was counted only a few times. Its antigen is not yet known. One junction end disagrees with the germline gene, perhaps due to a read error. The sample's treatment or condition, from its label and the paper: roughly 10-day PBMC culture with coronavirus spike peptide pools or control peptides (ViraFEST assay). The study used the ViraFEST assay, which expanded antigen-specific T cells with peptide pools and then identified expanded clonotypes by TCR sequencing. The convalescent patients' positive SARS-CoV-2 PCR tests were from March to December 2020, which was before the Alpha, Beta and Delta variants emerged in the United States. Each well held fewer than 2.5 million PBMCs cultured with roughly 10 ug/ml peptide pools in IMDM containing approximately 5% human AB serum and roughly 10 IU/ml IL-2. On days 3 and 7, half of the culture medium was replaced with fresh IL-2-containing medium. After roughly nine days of culture, CD4+ T cells were isolated by negative selection using the EasySep CD4+ T cell isolation kit. Ficoll-Paque Plus gradient centrifugation was used to isolate PBMCs from whole blood, and the isolated PBMCs were then either used fresh or cryopreserved at -140C. Each culture condition was generally run in triplicate wells.

The sequence came from a human donor who had recovered from COVID-19. The material sequenced was CD4+ T cells from blood, cultured in vitro, taken before SARS-CoV-2 vaccination.

Here the CDR3 is given as CASSLDQGSEAFF. The bases read TGTGCCAGCAGTTTAGATCAAGGGTCTGAAGCTTTCTTT. The chain is assembled from TRBV7-2 and TRBJ1-1; there is no confident call for the D gene. Spanning cysteine to phenylalanine, the CDR3 consists of 13 amino acids. This entry keeps only the CDR3 DNA: 39 bases, framed from base 1. From the germline V gene, CDR1 is SGHTA and CDR2 is FQGNSA. Beyond the CDR3, the reference TRBV7-2 and TRBJ1-1 genes provide the residues; the full variable domain reads: GAGVSQSPSNKVTEKGKDVELRCDPISGHTALYWYRQSLGQGLEFLIYFQGNSAPDKSGLPSDRFSAERTGGSVSTLTIQRTQQEDSAVYLCASSLDQGSEAFFGQGTRLTVV.